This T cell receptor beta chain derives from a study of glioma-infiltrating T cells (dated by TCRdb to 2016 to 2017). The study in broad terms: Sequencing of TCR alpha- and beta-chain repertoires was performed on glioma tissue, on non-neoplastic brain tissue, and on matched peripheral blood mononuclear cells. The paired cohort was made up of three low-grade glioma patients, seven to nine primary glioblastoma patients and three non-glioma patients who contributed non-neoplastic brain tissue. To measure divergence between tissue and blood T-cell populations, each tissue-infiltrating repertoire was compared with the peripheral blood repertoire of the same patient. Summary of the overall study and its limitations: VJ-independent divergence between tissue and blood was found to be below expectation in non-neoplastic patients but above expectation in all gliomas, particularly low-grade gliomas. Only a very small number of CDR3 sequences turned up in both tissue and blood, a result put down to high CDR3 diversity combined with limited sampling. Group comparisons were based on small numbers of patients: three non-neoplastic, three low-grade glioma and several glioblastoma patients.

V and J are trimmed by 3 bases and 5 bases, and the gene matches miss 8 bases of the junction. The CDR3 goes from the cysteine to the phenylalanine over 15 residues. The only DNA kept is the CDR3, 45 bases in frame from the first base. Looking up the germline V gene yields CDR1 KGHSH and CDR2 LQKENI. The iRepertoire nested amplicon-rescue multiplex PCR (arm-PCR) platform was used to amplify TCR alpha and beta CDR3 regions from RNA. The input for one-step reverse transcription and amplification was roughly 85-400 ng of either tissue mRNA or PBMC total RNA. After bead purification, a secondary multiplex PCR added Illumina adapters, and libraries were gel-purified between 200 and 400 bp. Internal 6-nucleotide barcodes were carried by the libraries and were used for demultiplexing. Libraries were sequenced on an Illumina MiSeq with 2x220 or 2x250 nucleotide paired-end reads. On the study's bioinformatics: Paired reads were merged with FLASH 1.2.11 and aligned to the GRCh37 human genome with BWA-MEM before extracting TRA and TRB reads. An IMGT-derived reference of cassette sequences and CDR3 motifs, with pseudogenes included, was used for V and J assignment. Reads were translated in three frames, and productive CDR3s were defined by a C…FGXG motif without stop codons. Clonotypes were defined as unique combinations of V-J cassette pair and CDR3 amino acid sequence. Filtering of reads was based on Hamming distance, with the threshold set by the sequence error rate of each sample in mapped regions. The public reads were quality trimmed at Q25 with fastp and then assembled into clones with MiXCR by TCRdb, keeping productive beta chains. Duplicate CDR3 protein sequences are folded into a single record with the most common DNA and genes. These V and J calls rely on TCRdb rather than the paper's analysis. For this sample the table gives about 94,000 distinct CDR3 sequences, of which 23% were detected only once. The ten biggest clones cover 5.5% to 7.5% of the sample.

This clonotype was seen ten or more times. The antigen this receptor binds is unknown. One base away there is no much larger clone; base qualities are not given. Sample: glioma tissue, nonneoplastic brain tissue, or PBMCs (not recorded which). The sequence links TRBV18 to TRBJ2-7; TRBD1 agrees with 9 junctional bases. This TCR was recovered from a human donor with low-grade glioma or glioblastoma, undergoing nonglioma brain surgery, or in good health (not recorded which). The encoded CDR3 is CASSPGQGGGHEQYF. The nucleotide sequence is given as TGTGCCAGCTCACCGGGACAGGGAGGTGGGCACGAGCAGTACTTC.